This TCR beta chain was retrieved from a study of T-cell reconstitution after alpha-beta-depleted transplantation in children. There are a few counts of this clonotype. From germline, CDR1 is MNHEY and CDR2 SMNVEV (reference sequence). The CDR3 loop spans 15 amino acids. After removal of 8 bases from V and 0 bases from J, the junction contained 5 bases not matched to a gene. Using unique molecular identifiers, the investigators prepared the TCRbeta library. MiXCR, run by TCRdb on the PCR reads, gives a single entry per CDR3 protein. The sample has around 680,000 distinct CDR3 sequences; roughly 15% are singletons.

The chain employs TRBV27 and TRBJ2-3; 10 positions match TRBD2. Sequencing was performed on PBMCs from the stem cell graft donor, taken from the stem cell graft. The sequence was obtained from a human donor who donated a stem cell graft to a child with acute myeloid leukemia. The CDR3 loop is CASASGGASTDTQYF. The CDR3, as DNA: TGTGCCAGCGCTAGCGGGGGTGCTAGCACAGATACGCAGTATTTT.